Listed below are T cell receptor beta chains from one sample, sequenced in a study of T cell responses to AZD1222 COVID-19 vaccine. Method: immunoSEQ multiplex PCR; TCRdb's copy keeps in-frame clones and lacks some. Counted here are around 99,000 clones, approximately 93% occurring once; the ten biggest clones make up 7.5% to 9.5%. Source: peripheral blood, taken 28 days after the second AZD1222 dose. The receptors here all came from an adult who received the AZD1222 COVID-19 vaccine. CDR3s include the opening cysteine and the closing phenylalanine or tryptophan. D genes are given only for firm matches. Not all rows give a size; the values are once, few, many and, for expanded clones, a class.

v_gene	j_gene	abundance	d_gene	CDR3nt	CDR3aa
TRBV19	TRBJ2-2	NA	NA	TGTGCCAGTAGTATTGGACTTAACACCGGGGAGCTGTTTTTT	CASSIGLNTGELFF
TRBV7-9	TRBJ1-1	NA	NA	TGTGCCAGCAGCTTATCATGGAAAACTGAAGCTTTCTTT	CASSLSWKTEAFF
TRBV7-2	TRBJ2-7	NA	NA	TGTGCCAGCGGGCCAGGAAGCGCGCAGTCCTACGAGCAGTACTTC	CASGPGSAQSYEQYF
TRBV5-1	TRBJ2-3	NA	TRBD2	TGCGCCAGCAGCCCTATTCTAGCGGGAGCGACAGATACGCAGTATTTT	CASSPILAGATDTQYF
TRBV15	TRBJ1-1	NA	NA	TGTGCCACCAGCAGAGATCTGACTGATACTGAAGCTTTCTTT	CATSRDLTDTEAFF
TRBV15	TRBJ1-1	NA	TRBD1	TGTGCCACCAGCTGGGACAGGGGGGAAACTTTCTTT	CATSWDRGETFF
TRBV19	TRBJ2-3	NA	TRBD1	TGTGCCAGTAGTAACAGGGGGGCGACAGATACGCAGTATTTT	CASSNRGATDTQYF
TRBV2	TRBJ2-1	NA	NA	TGTGCCAGCAGGCTAGCCATCTCAACTAACAATGAGCAGTTCTTC	CASRLAISTNNEQFF
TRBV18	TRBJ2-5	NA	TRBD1	TGTGCCAGCTCGGCACCGGGACAGCAAGAGACCCAGTACTTC	CASSAPGQQETQYF
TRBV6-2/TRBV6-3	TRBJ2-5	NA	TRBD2	TGTGCCAGCAGTTCGTTAGCGGGAGGGCCAGGAGAGACCCAGTACTTC	CASSSLAGGPGETQYF
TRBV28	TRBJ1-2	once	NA	TGTGCCAGCAGTGTTGGGAGCTATGGCTACACCTTC	CASSVGSYGYTF
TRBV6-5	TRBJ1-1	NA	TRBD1	TGTGCCAGCAGTTCCAACGGACAGGGTGGATCCACTGAAGCTTTCTTT	CASSSNGQGGSTEAFF
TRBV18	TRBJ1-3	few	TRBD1	TGTGCCAGCTCACCACTTCTAGGACAGGAGGGAGGAAACACCATATATTTT	CASSPLLGQEGGNTIYF
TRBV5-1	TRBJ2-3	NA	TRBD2	TGCGCCAGCAGCTTGGGGGGACTAGCGGGAGGATTAAGCACAGATACGCAGTATTTT	CASSLGGLAGGLSTDTQYF
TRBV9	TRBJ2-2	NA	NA	TGTGCCAGCAGCGTATCAAGGGGGTCAAGTGGGGAGCTGTTTTTT	CASSVSRGSSGELFF
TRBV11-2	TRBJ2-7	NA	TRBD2	TGTGCCAGCAGCTCTAGTGGACTAGATGGAGTCCACGAGCAGTACTTC	CASSSSGLDGVHEQYF
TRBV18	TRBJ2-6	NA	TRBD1	TGTGCCAGCTCACCACCAAACAGGGGGCTTCTCTCTGGGGCCAACGTCCTGACTTTC	CASSPPNRGLLSGANVLTF
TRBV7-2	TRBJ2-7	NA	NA	TGTGCCAGCAGTCAACAGGGGGGGAACTACGAGCAGTACTTC	CASSQQGGNYEQYF
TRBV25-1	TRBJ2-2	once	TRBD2	TGTGCCAGCCGCCCGCCGGCTAGCGGGCGCACCGGGGAGCTGTTTTTT	CASRPPASGRTGELFF
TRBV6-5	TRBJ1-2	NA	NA	TGTGCCAGCAGTATCTCGACAGAGAACTATGGCTACACCTTC	CASSISTENYGYTF
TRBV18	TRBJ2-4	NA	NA	TGTGCCAGCTCACCTCAGGGAATGGACATTCAGTACTTC	CASSPQGMDIQYF
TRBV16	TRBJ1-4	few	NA	TGTGCCAGCAGCCAGAGGACGGCAACTAATGAAAAACTGTTTTTT	CASSQRTATNEKLFF
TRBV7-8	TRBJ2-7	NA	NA	TGTGCCAGCAGCTTATCAGACCATACCTCCTACGAGCAGTACTTC	CASSLSDHTSYEQYF
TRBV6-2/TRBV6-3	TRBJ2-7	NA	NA	TGTGCCAGCAGTTTCCGCGTATACGAGCAGTACTTC	CASSFRVYEQYF
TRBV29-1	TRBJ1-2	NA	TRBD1	TGCAGCGTTGCGAAACAGGGGGCTTATTATGGCTACACCTTC	CSVAKQGAYYGYTF
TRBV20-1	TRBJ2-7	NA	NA	TGCAGTGCTAGTGAGGGAGCATACGAGCAGTACTTC	CSASEGAYEQYF
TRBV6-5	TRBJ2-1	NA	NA	TGTGCCAGCAGGAGCGGAGCTGGAGGTGAGCAGTTCTTC	CASRSGAGGEQFF
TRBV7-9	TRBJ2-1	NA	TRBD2	TGTGCCAGCAGCCCACAACCGACACTAGCGTCTTCTTACAATGAGCAGTTCTTC	CASSPQPTLASSYNEQFF
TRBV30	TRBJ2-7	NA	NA	TGTGCCTGGAGTACCTACGAGCAGTACTTC	CAWSTYEQYF
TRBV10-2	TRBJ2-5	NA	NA	TGCGCCAGCGGAGTCGAGACCCAGTACTTC	CASGVETQYF
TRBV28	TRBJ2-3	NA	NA	TGTGCCAGCATTACACATAGCACAGATACGCAGTATTTT	CASITHSTDTQYF
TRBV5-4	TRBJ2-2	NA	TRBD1	TGTGCCAGCAGCTTAATGACAGGGGGCGGTCGGACCGGGGAGCTGTTTTTT	CASSLMTGGGRTGELFF
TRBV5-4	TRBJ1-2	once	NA	TGTGCCAGCAGCTTGGGTGAGAGGGGAGGCGGTGGCTACACCTTC	CASSLGERGGGGYTF
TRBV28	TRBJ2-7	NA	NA	TGTGCCAGCAGTTTCAATCAGGGCCAAAGATCTTACGAGCAGTACTTC	CASSFNQGQRSYEQYF
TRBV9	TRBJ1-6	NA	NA	TGTGCCAGCAGCGTAGGGGGACACCTCAATTCACCCCTCCACTTT	CASSVGGHLNSPLHF
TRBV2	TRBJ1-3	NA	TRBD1	TGTGCCAGCAGGGACAGGGGAAACACCATATATTTT	CASRDRGNTIYF
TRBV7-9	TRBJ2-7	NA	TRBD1	TGTGCCAGCAGCCCACAAGTGGGACAGTCCTACGAGCAGTACTTC	CASSPQVGQSYEQYF
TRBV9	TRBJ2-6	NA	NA	TGTGCCAGCAAAGCAGGACCGGGATCTGGGGCCAACGTCCTGACTTTC	CASKAGPGSGANVLTF
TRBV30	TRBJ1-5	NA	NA	TGTGCCTGGAGCCGACAGATGAGCAATCAGCCCCAGCATTTT	CAWSRQMSNQPQHF
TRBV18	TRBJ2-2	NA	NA	TGTGCCAGCTCCCTCAGGGGGGCAGCGAACACCGGGGAGCTGTTTTTT	CASSLRGAANTGELFF
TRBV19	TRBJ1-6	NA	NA	TGTGCCAGTAGAGGGACGGCCAATTCACCCCTCCACTTT	CASRGTANSPLHF
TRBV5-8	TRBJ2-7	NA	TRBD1	TGTGCCAGCAGCTTGACGCTCCACAGGGGAACCTACGAGCAGTACTTC	CASSLTLHRGTYEQYF
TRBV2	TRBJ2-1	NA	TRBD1	TGTGCCAGCAGTGCGGGACAGGGGGCGCGAAATGAGCAGTTCTTC	CASSAGQGARNEQFF
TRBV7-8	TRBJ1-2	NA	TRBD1	TGTGCCAGCAGCTTGGAGACAGGGGGGGGCTACACCTTC	CASSLETGGGYTF
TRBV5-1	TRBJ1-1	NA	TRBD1	TGCGCCAGCGGCGTACAGGGGATGAGCACTGAAGCTTTCTTT	CASGVQGMSTEAFF